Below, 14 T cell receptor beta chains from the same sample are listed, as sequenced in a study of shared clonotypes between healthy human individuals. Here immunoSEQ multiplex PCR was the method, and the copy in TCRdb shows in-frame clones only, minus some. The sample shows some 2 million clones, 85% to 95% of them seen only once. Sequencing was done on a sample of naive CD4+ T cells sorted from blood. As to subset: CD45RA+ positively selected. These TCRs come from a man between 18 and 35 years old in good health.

The CDR3 loop reads CASSSLDVGDTQYF. CDR3 DNA: TGCGCCAGCAGCTCCTTGGACGTGGGGGATACGCAGTATTTT. This sequence joins TRBV5-1 and TRBJ2-3; D remains unclear. The CDR3 covers 14 residues. Germline assignment: CDR1 SGHRS and CDR2 YFSETQ. Trimming shortened V by 3 bases and J by 6 bases, and 14 bases separated the two germline ends.

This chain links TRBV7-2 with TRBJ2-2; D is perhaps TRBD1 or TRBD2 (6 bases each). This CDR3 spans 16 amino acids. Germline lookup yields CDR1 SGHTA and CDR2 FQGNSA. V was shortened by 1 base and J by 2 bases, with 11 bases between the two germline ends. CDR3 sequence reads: CASSLVLGGNTGELFF. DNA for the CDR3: TGTGCCAGCAGCTTAGTTCTGGGGGGCAACACCGGGGAGCTGTTTTTT.

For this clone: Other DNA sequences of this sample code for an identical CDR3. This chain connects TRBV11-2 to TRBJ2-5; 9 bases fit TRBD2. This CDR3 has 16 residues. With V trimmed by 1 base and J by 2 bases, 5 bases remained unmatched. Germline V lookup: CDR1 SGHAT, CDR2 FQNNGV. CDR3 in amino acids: CASSLGLAGSQETQYF. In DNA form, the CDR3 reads TGTGCCAGCAGCTTAGGCCTAGCGGGATCTCAAGAGACCCAGTACTTC.

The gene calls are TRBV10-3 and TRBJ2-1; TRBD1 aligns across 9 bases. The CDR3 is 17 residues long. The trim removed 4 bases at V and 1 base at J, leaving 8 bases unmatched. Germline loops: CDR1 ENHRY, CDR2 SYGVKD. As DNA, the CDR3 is TGTGCCATCAGTGGCCGGACAGGGGACAAGTCCTACAATGAGCAGTTCTTC. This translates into CAISGRTGDKSYNEQFF.

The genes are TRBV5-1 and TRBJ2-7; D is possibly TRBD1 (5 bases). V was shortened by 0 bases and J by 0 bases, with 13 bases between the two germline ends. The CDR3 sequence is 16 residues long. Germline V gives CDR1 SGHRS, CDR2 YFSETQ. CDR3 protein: CASSLAETANSYEQYF. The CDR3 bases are TGCGCCAGCAGCTTGGCCGAGACAGCGAACTCCTACGAGCAGTACTTC.

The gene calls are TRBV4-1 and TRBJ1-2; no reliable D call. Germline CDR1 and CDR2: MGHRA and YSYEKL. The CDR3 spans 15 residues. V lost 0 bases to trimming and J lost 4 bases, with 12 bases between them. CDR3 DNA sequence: TGCGCCAGCAGCCAAGATCACGGAGCCCTCTATGGCTACACCTTC. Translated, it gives CASSQDHGALYGYTF.

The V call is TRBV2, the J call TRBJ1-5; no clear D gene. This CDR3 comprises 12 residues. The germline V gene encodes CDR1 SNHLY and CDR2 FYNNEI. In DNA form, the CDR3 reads TGTGGGGTCAGTGGCCCCAATCAGCCCCAGCATTTT. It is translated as CGVSGPNQPQHF.

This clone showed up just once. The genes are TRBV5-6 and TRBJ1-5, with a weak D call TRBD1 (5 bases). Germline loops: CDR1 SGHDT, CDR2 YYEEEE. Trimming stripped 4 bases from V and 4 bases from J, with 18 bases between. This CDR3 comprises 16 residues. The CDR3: CASSDFGTDTNQPQHF. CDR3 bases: TGTGCCAGCAGCGACTTCGGGACCGACACAAATCAGCCCCAGCATTTT.

The CDR3 sequence: CASSRAWGNGNQPQHF. The CDR3 DNA reads TGTGCCAGCAGCCGGGCTTGGGGGAATGGCAATCAGCCCCAGCATTTT. The gene calls are TRBV7-3 and TRBJ1-5, with a tentative D call TRBD1 (5 bases). V lost 5 bases and J lost 2, with 16 bases in between. The CDR3 is 16 amino acids. CDR1 and CDR2 (germline): SGHTA, FQGTGA. Full variable domain (outside the CDR3, taken from reference TRBV7-3 and TRBJ1-5): GAGVSQTPSNKVTEKGKYVELRCDPISGHTALYWYRQSLGQGPEFLIYFQGTGAADDSGLPNDRFFAVRPEGSVSTLKIQRTERGDSAVYLCASSRAWGNGNQPQHFGDGTRLSIL.

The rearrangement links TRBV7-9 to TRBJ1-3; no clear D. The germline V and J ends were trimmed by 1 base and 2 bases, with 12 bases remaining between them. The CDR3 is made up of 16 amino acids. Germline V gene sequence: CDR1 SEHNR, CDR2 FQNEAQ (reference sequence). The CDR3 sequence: CASSLVNQEPGNTIYF. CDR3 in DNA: TGTGCCAGCAGCTTAGTTAACCAGGAACCTGGAAACACCATATATTTT.

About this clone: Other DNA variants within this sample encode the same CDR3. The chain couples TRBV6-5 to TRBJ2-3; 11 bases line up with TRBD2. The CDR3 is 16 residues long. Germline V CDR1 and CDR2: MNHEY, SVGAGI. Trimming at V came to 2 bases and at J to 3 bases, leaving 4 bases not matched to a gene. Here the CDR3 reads CASSYASSGGTDTQYF. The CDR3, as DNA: TGTGCCAGCAGTTACGCGTCTAGCGGGGGGACAGATACGCAGTATTTT.

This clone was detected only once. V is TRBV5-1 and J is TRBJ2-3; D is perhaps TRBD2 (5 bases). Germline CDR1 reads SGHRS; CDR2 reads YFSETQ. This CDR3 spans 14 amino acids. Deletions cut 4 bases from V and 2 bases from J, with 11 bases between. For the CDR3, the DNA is TGCGCCAGCAGCCCCCGGACTGTCACAGATACGCAGTATTTT. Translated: CASSPRTVTDTQYF. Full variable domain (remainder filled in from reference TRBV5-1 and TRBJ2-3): KAGVTQTPRYLIKTRGQQVTLSCSPISGHRSVSWYQQTPGQGLQFLFEYFSETQRNKGNFPGRFSGRQFSNSRSEMNVSTLELGDSALYLCASSPRTVTDTQYFGPGTRLTVL.

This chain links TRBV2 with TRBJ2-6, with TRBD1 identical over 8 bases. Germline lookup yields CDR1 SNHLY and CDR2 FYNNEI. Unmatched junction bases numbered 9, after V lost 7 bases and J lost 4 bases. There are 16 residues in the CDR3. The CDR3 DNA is TGTGCCAGCACCCCGGGACAGGCTGGAGGGGCCAACGTCCTGACTTTC. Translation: CASTPGQAGGANVLTF.

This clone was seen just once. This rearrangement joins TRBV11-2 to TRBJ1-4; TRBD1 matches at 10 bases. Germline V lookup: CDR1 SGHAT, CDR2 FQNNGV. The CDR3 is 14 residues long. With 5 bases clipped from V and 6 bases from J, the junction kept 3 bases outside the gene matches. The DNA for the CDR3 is TGTGCCAGCAGCGTCGGGACAGGGGATGAAAAACTGTTTTTT. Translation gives CASSVGTGDEKLFF. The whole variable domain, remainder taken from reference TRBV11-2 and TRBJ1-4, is EAGVAQSPRYKIIEKRQSVAFWCNPISGHATLYWYQQILGQGPKLLIQFQNNGVVDDSQLPKDRFSAERLKGVDSTLKIQPAKLEDSAVYLCASSVGTGDEKLFFGSGTQLSVL.